This T cell receptor (beta chain) was obtained from a study of T cell changes during pregnancy in multiple sclerosis. The repertoire was sequenced with immunoSEQ multiplex PCR; TCRdb's copy has only in-frame clones and lacks some. The repertoire holds roughly 50,000 clones, with approximately 90% as singletons. With 3 bases removed from V and 0 bases from J, the gap between germline ends came to 8 bases. Germline CDR1 is SGHAT and CDR2 is FQNNGV. The CDR3 spans 14 residues. The sequence came from a female donor with multiple sclerosis, enrolled in a pregnancy study. The V call is TRBV11-2, the J call TRBJ1-2; the D is unclear. The sample here was CD4+ T cells from peripheral blood mononuclear cells, taken after pregnancy. CDR3 loop: CASSFGGSNYGYTF. The CDR3 DNA reads as TGTGCCAGCAGCTTTGGAGGTTCTAACTATGGCTACACCTTC.